Each of the 12 T cell receptor beta chains below was sequenced from the same sample in a study of OX40 agonist ivuxolimab in advanced cancers. Clones were sequenced by immunoSEQ multiplex PCR, and TCRdb holds only the in-frame ones, with some missing. Here the sample spans some 60,000 clones, about 88% being singletons. The specimen was CD4+ or CD8+ T cells sorted from blood, collected in a trial of the OX40 agonist ivuxolimab. These receptors were collected from an adult with an advanced solid tumor such as melanoma, head and neck, liver or kidney cancer.

The CDR3 DNA sequence: TGTGCCAGCAGTGTGGACAGGTTTAATGAAAAACTGTTTTTT. It translates to CASSVDRFNEKLFF. The chain couples TRBV6-1 to TRBJ1-4, with 7 bases fitting TRBD1. The CDR3 contains 14 residues. Germline CDR1 is MNHNS and CDR2 is SASEGT. Unmatched junction bases numbered 3, after V lost 4 bases and J lost 4 bases.

A few counts support this clone. The chain links TRBV11-3 to TRBJ1-1; D gene ambiguous. Germline V gives CDR1 SGHNT, CDR2 YENEEA. Trimming stripped 2 bases from V and 3 bases from J, with 7 bases between. The CDR3 has 13 residues. The DNA of the CDR3 is TGTGCCAGCAGCTTATCCTTACACACTGAAGCTTTCTTT. Protein product: CASSLSLHTEAFF.

The chain is built from TRBV7-9 and TRBJ2-7; possibly TRBD1 or TRBD2 for D (5 bases each). This CDR3 comprises 13 residues. CDR1 SEHNR and CDR2 FQNEAQ come from the germline V gene (reference sequence). V lost 5 bases and J lost 7, with 15 bases in between. DNA of the CDR3: TGTGCCAGCAGCGTGGGACCCACGGGGGAGCAGTACTTC. Translating it yields CASSVGPTGEQYF.

The rearrangement links TRBV2 to TRBJ2-7; perhaps D is TRBD1 or TRBD2 (5 bases each). The V gene's germline CDR1 is SNHLY and CDR2 FYNNEI. Trimming removed 7 bases at V and 4 bases at J, with 17 bases between. The CDR3 consists of 14 residues. CDR3 sequence reads: CASTWDLTVYEQYF. The CDR3 DNA follows: TGTGCCAGCACGTGGGACCTAACGGTATACGAGCAGTACTTC.

In DNA form, the CDR3 reads TGTGCCAGCAGCTTGTTTCGGGTCACAGATACGCAGTATTTT. The encoded protein is CASSLFRVTDTQYF. The V and J genes are TRBV5-5 and TRBJ2-3; D unclear. Germline V gives CDR1 SGHKS, CDR2 YYEKEE (reference sequence). With 1 base removed from V and 2 bases from J, the gap between germline ends came to 8 bases. The CDR3 is 14 amino acids.

Comments on this clone: The junction and the germline gene differ at one end; a read error may be behind it. The chain uses TRBV6-4 and TRBJ1-3; D perhaps matches TRBD1 (5 bases). CDR3 length: 12 residues. CDR1 is MRHNA and CDR2 is SNTAGT in the germline V gene. The CDR3 nucleotides are TGTGCCAGCAGTCCCAAGGGGACCCGACAGAATTTT. It is translated as CASSPKGTRQNF.

This chain uses TRBV4-3 with TRBJ1-6; TRBD1 matches 8 bases. Germline V lookup: CDR1 LGHNA, CDR2 YSLEER. The CDR3 totals 14 residues. J was trimmed by 7 bases and V by 1 base; bases with no gene match: 0. The CDR3 DNA follows: TGCGCCAGCAGCCAAGGACAGGGGAATTCACCCCTCCACTTT. Translating it yields CASSQGQGNSPLHF.

The V call is TRBV9, the J call TRBJ1-3, with D possibly matching TRBD1 (5 bases). The CDR3 has 17 residues. V was shortened by 4 bases and J by 0 bases, with 17 bases between the two germline ends. CDR1 and CDR2 from the germline V gene are SGDLS and YYNGEE. CDR3 DNA sequence: TGTGCCAGCAGCCCGGGACCCCCCACCAGCTCTGGAAACACCATATATTTT. The encoded protein is CASSPGPPTSSGNTIYF.

The chain combines TRBV5-1 with TRBJ1-6; no clear D. With 4 bases removed from V and 7 bases from J, the gap between germline ends came to 18 bases. This CDR3 spans 16 amino acids. The germline CDR1 and CDR2 sequences are SGHRS and YFSETQ. CDR3 sequence: CASSLSGRDGNSPLHF. The CDR3 DNA follows: TGCGCCAGCAGCCTTTCCGGACGCGACGGAAATTCACCCCTCCACTTT.

This clone occurred a few times. The rearrangement joins TRBV6-1 to TRBJ1-6, with D unclear. Trimming left V 3 bases short and J 8 bases short, with 5 bases between. Germline V lookup: CDR1 MNHNS, CDR2 SASEGT. This CDR3 spans 12 amino acids. The CDR3 sequence is CASSDSYSPLHF. In DNA form, the CDR3 reads TGTGCCAGCAGTGACAGCTATTCACCCCTCCACTTT.

This sequence joins TRBV27 and TRBJ2-2; D is perhaps TRBD1 (5 bases). CDR1 is MNHEY and CDR2 is SMNVEV in the germline V gene (reference sequence). CDR3 length: 14 residues. The CDR3 DNA reads as TGTGTCACCGGCGAAAGGGGATTAACCGGGGAGCTGTTTTTT. Translating gives CVTGERGLTGELFF.

CDR3 residues: CASSRLAGGTGANVLTF. DNA for the CDR3: TGTGCCAGCAGCCGCCTAGCGGGGGGGACCGGGGCCAACGTCCTGACTTTC. The chain combines TRBV7-2 with TRBJ2-6; TRBD2 matches at 12 bases. The CDR3 length is 17 residues. Losses at the gene ends were 5 bases for V and 4 bases for J; bases not matched to a gene: 6. Germline V gives CDR1 SGHTA, CDR2 FQGNSA.